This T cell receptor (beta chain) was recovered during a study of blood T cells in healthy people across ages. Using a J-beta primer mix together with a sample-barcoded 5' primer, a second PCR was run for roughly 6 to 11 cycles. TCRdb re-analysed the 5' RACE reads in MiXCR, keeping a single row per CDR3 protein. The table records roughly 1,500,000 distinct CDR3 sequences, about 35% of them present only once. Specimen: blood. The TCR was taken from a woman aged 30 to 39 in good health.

CDR3 in DNA: TGCAGCGTTATGGCCCACAATGAGCAGTTCTTC. Translated, it gives CSVMAHNEQFF. The chain uses TRBV29-1 and TRBJ2-1; no clear D gene. Germline lookup yields CDR1 SQVTM and CDR2 ANQGSEA. The CDR3 length is 11 residues. V was pared by 5 bases and J by 5 bases, with 7 bases between.